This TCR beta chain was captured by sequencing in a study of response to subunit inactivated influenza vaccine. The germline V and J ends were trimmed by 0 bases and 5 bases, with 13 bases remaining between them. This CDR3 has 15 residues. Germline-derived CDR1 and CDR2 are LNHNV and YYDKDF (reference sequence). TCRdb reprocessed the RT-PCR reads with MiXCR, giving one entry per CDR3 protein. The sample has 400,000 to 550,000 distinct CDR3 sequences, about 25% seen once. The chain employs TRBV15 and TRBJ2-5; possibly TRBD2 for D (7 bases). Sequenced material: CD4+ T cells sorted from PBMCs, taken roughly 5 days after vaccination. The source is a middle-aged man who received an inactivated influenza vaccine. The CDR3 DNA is TGTGCCACCAGCAGAGATTCCGGGGGGCCGGAGACCCAGTACTTC. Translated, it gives CATSRDSGGPETQYF.